Below, one T cell receptor (beta chain) is given with its context. The data derive from a study of shared clonotypes between healthy human individuals. Naive-designated CD8 cells lacked CD45RO, were positively enriched for CCR7, and omitted terminally differentiated effector memory CD45RA+ cells. This CDR3 region has 16 residues. V lost 6 bases, J lost 9 bases, and 24 bases lay in between. The germline V gene has CDR1 KGHSH and CDR2 LQKENI. Produced via immunoSEQ multiplex PCR; TCRdb's table is partial and in-frame only. Of about 800,000 clones in the sample, approximately 97% are singletons; the top ten hold roughly 0.23%.

The sample was naive CD8+ T cells sorted from blood. The TCR was taken from a man aged 25-45 years in good health. This chain links TRBV18 with TRBJ2-1; D is possibly TRBD1 (7 bases). The CDR3 coding sequence is TGTGCCAGCTCGAGGGGGGACAGTGATCCGTTGGGTGAGCAGTTCTTC. Translating gives CASSRGDSDPLGEQFF.